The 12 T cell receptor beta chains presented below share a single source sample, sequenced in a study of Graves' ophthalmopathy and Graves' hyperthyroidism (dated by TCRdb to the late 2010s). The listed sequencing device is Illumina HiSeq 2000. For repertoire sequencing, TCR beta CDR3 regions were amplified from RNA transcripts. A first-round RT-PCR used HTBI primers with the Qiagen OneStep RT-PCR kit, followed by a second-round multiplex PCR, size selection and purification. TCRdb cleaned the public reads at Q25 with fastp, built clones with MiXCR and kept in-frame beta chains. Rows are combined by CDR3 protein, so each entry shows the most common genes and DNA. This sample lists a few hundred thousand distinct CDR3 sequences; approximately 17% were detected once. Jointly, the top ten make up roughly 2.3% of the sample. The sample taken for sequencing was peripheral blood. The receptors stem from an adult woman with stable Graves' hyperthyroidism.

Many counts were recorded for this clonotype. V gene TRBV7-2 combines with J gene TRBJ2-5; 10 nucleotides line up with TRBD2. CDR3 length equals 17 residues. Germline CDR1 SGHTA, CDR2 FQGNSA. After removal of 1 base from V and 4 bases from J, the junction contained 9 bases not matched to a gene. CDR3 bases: TGTGCCAGCAGCTTAGGGTCTAGCGGGAGCGTTTCAGAGACCCAGTACTTC. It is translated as CASSLGSSGSVSETQYF. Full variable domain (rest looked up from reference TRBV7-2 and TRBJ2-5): GAGVSQSPSNKVTEKGKDVELRCDPISGHTALYWYRQSLGQGLEFLIYFQGNSAPDKSGLPSDRFSAERTGGSVSTLTIQRTQQEDSAVYLCASSLGSSGSVSETQYFGPGTRLLVL.

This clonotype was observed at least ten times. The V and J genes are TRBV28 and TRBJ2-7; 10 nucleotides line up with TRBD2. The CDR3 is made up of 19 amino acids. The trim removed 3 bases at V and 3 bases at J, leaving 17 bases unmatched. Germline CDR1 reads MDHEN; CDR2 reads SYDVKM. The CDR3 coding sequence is TGTGCCAGCAGTTTTCCCCAGGGGGGGACTAGCGCCTCGGTCTACGAGCAGTACTTC. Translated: CASSFPQGGTSASVYEQYF. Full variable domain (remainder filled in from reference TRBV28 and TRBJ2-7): DVKVTQSSRYLVKRTGEKVFLECVQDMDHENMFWYRQDPGLGLRLIYFSYDVKMKEKGDIPEGYSVSREKKERFSLILESASTNQTSMYLCASSFPQGGTSASVYEQYFGPGTRLTVT.

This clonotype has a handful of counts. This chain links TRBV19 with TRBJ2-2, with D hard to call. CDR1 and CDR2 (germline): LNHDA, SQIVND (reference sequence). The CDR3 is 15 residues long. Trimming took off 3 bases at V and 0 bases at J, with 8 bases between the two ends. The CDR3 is CASSMDLANTGELFF. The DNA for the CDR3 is TGTGCCAGTAGTATGGATCTGGCGAACACCGGGGAGCTGTTTTTT. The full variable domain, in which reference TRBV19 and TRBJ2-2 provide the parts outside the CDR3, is DGGITQSPKYLFRKEGQNVTLSCEQNLNHDAMYWYRQDPGQGLRLIYYSQIVNDFQKGDIAEGYSVSREKKESFPLTVTSAQKNPTAFYLCASSMDLANTGELFFGEGSRLTVL.

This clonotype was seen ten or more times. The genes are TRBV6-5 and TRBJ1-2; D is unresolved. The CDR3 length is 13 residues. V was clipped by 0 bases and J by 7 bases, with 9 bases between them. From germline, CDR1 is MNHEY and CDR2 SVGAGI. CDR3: CASSYSMEGGYTF. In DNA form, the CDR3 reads TGTGCCAGCAGTTACTCTATGGAAGGTGGCTACACCTTC.

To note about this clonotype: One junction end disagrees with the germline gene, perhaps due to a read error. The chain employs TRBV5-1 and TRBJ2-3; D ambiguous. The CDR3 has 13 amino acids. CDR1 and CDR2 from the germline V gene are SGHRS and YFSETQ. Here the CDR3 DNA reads TGCGCCAGCAGGCCCCTAGGCACGGATACGCAGTATTTT. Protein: CASRPLGTDTQYF.

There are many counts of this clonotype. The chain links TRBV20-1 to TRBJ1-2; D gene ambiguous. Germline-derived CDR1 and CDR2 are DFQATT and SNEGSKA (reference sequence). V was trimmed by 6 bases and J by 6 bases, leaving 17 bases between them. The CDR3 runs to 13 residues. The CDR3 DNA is TGCAGTGCCACACCGAACACACGTAATGGCTACACCTTC. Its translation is CSATPNTRNGYTF.

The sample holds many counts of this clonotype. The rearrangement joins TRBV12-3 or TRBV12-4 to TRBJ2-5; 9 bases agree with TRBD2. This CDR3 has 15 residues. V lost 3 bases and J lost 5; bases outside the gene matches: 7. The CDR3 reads CASSFGSGSGETQYF. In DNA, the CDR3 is TGTGCCAGCAGTTTTGGTAGCGGGAGCGGCGAGACCCAGTACTTC.

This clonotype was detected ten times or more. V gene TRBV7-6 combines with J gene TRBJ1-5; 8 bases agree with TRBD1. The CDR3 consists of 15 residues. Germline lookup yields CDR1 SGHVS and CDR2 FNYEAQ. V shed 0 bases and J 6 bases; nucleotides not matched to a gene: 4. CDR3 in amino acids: CASSLAAGGLQPQHF. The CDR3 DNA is TGTGCCAGCAGCTTAGCGGCAGGGGGCCTTCAGCCCCAGCATTTT. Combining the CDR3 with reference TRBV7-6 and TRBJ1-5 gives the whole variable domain GAGVSQSPRYKVTKRGQDVALRCDPISGHVSLYWYRQALGQGPEFLTYFNYEAQQDKSGLPNDRFSAERPEGSISTLTIQRTEQRDSAMYRCASSLAAGGLQPQHFGDGTRLSIL.

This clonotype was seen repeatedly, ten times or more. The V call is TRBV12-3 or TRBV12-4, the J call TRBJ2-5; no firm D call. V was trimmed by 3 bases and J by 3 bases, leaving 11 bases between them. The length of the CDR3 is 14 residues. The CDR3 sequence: CASSFVGEEETQYF. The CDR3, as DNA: TGTGCCAGCAGTTTCGTGGGCGAGGAAGAGACCCAGTACTTC.

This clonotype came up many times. The CDR3 DNA reads TGTGCCAGCAGTTACGAGTTGAACACTGAAGCTTTCTTT. It encodes CASSYELNTEAFF. This chain connects TRBV6-5 to TRBJ1-1; no clear D gene. Germline CDR1 MNHEY, CDR2 SVGAGI. The CDR3 is 13 residues long. V lost 2 bases and J lost 0, with 4 bases in between.

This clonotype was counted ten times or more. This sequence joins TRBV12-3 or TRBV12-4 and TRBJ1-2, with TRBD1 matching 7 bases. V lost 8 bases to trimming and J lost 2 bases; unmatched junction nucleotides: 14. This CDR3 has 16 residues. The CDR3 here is CASRTIQGQKNYGYTF. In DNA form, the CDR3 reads TGTGCCAGCCGGACAATACAGGGACAGAAGAACTATGGCTACACCTTC.

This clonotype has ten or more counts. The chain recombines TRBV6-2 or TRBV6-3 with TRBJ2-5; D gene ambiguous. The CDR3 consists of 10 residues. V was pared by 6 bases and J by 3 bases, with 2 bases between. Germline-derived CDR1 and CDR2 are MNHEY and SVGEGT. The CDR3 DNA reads TGTGCCAGCAGAAAAGAGACCCAGTACTTC. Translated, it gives CASRKETQYF.